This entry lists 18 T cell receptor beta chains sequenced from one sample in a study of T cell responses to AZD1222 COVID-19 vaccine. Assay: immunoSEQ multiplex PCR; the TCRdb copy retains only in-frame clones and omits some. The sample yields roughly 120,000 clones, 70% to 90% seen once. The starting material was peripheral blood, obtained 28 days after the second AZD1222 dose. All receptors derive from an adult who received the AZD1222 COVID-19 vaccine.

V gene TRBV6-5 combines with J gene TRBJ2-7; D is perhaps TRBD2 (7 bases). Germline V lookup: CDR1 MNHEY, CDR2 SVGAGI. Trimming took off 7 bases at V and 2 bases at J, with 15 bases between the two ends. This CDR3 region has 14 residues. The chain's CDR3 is CASTKGGLPYEQYF. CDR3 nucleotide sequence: TGTGCCAGCACCAAGGGGGGGCTTCCCTACGAGCAGTACTTC.

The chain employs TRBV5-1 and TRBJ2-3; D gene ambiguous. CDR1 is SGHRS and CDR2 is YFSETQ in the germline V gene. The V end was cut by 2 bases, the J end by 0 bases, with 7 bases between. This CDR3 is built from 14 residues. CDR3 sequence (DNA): TGCGCCAGCAGCTTAGAGCCAAGCACAGATACGCAGTATTTT. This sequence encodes CASSLEPSTDTQYF.

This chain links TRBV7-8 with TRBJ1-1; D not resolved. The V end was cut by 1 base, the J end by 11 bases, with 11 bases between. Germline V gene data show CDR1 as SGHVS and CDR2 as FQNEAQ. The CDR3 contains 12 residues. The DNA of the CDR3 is TGTGCCAGCAGCTTAGGGATAGACTCCGCTTTCTTT. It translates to CASSLGIDSAFF.

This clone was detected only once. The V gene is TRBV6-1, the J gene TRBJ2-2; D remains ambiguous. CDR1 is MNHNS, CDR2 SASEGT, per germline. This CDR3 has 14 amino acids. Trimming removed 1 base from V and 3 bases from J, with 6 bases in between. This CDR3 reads CASSEGPDTGELFF. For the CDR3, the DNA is TGTGCCAGCAGTGAAGGACCCGACACCGGGGAGCTGTTTTTT.

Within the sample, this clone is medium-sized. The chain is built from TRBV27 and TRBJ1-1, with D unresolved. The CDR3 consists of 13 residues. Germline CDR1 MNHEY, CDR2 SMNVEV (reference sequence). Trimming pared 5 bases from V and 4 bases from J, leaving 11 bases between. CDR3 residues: CASSPSASTEAFF. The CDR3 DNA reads TGTGCCAGCAGTCCCTCGGCTAGCACTGAAGCTTTCTTT.

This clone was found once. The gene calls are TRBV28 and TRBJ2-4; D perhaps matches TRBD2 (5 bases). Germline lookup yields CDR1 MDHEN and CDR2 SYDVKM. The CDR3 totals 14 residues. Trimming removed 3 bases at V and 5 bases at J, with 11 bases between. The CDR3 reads CASSFGENENIQYF. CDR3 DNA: TGTGCCAGCAGTTTTGGGGAGAACGAAAACATTCAGTACTTC.

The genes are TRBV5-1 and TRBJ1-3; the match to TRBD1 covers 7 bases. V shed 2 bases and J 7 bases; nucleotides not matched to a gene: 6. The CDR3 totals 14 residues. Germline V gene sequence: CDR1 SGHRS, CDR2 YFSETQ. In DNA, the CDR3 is TGCGCCAGCAGCTTAAGCCACAGGGGTAACACCATATATTTT. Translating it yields CASSLSHRGNTIYF.

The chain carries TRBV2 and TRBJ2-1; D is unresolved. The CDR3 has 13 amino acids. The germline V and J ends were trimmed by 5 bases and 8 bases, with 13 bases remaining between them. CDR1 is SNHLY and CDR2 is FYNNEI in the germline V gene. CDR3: CASSPTPTHEQFF. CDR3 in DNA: TGTGCCAGCAGTCCCACCCCGACCCATGAGCAGTTCTTC.

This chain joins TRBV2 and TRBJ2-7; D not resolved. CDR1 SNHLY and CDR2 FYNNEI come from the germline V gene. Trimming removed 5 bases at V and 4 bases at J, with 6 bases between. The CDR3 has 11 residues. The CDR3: CASSKKYEQYF. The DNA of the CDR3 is TGTGCCAGCAGTAAAAAGTACGAGCAGTACTTC.

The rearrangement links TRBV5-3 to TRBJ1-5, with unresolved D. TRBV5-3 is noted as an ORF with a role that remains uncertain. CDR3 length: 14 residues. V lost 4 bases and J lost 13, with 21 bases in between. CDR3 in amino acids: CARSAFRQHYPQHF. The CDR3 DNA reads TGTGCCAGAAGCGCGTTCCGTCAGCATTACCCTCAGCATTTT.

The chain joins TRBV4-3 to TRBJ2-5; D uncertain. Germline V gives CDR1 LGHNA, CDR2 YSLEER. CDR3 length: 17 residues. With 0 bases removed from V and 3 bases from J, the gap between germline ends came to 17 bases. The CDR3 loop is CASSQDFGTVIKETQYF. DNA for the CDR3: TGCGCCAGCAGCCAAGATTTCGGTACTGTAATTAAAGAGACCCAGTACTTC.

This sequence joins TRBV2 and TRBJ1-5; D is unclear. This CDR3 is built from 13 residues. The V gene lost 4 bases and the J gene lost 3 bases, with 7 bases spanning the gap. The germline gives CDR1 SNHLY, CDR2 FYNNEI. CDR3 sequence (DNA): TGTGCCAGCAGTGGCCAGCTCAATCAGCCCCAGCATTTT. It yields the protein CASSGQLNQPQHF. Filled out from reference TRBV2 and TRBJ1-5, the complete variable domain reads EPEVTQTPSHQVTQMGQEVILRCVPISNHLYFYWYRQILGQKVEFLVSFYNNEISEKSEIFDDQFSVERPDGSNFTLKIRSTKLEDSAMYFCASSGQLNQPQHFGDGTRLSIL.

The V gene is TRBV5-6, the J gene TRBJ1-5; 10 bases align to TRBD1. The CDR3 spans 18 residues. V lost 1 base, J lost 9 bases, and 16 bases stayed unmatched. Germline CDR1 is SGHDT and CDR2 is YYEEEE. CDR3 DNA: TGTGCCAGCAGCTTGCCTCGTATTGGGACAGGGGCGTATATGCCCCAGCATTTT. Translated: CASSLPRIGTGAYMPQHF.

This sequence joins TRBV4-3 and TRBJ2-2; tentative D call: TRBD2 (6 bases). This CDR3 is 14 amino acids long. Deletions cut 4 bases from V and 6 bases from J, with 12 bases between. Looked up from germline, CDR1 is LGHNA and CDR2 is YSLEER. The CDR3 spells CASSPGLYPGELFF. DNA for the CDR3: TGCGCCAGCAGCCCGGGACTTTATCCCGGGGAGCTGTTTTTT.

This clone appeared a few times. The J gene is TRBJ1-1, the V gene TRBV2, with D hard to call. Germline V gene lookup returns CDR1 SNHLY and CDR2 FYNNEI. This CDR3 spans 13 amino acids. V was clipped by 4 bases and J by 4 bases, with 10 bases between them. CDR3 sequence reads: CASSGIGSTEAFF. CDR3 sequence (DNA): TGTGCCAGCAGTGGCATAGGGAGCACTGAAGCTTTCTTT.

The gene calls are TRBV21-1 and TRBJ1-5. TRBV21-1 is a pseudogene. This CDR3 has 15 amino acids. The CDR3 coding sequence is TGTGCCAGCAGCAAAGCGAGGGAGTGCAATCAGCCCCAGCATTTT. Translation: CASSKARECNQPQHF.

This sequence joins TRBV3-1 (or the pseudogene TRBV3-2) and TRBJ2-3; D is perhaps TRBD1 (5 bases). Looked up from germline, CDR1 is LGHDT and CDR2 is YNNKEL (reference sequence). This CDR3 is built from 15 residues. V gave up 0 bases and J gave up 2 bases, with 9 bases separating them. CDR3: CASSQDGGHTDTQYF. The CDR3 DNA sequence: TGTGCCAGCAGCCAAGACGGTGGACACACAGATACGCAGTATTTT.

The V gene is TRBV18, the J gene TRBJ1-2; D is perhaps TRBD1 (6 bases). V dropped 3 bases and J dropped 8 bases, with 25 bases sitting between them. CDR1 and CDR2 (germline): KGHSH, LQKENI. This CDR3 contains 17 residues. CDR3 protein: CASSPAVGTSGPGGYTF. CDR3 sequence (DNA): TGTGCCAGCTCACCCGCCGTCGGGACAAGTGGTCCCGGGGGCTACACCTTC.